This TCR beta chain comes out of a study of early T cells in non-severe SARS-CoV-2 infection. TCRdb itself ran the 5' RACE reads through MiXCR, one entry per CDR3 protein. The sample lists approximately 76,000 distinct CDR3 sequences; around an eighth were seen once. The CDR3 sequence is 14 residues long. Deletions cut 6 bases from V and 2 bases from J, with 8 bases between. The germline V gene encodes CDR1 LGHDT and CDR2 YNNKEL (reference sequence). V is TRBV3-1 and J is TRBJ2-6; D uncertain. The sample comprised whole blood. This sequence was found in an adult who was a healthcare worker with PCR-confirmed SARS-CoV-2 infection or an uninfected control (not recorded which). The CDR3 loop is CASRGTAGANVLTF. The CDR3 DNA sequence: TGTGCCAGCAGGGGAACTGCTGGGGCCAACGTCCTGACTTTC.